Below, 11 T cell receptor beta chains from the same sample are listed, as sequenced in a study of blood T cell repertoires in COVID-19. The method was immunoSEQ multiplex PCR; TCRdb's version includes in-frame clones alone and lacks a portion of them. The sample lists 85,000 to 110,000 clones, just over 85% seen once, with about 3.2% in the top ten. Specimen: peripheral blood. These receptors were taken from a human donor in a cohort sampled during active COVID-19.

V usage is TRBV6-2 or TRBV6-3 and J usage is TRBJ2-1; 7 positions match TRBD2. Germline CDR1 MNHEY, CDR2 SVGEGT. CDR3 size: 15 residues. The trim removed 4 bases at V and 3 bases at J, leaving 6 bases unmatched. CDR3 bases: TGTGCCAGCAGTTTTGTCCTAGCGGTCTACAATGAGCAGTTCTTC. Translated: CASSFVLAVYNEQFF.

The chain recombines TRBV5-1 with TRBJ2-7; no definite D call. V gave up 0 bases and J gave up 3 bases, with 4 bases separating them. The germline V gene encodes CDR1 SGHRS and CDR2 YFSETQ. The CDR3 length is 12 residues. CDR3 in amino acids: CASSLGYYEQYF. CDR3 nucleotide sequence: TGCGCCAGCAGCTTGGGTTACTACGAGCAGTACTTC. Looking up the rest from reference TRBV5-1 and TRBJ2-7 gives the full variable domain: KAGVTQTPRYLIKTRGQQVTLSCSPISGHRSVSWYQQTPGQGLQFLFEYFSETQRNKGNFPGRFSGRQFSNSRSEMNVSTLELGDSALYLCASSLGYYEQYFGPGTRLTVT.

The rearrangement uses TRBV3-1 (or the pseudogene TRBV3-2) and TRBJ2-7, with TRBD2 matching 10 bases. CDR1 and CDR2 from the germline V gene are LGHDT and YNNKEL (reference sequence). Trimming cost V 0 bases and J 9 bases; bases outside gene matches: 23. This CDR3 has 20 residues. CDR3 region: CASSQDYRFTGRSGGTRQYF. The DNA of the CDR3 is TGTGCCAGCAGCCAAGATTATAGATTTACGGGACGTAGCGGGGGGACGCGGCAGTACTTC.

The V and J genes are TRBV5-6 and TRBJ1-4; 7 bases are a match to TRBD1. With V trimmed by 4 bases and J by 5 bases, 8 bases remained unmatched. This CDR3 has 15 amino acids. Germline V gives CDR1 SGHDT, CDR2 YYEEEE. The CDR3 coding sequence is TGTGCCAGCAGCCAACCTCAGGGGGTAAATGAAAAACTGTTTTTT. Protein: CASSQPQGVNEKLFF.

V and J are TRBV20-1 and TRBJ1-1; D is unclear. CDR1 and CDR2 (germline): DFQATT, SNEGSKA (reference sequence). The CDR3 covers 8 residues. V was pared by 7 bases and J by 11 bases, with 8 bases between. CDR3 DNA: TGCAGTGTTACGGTCGCTTTCTTT. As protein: CSVTVAFF.

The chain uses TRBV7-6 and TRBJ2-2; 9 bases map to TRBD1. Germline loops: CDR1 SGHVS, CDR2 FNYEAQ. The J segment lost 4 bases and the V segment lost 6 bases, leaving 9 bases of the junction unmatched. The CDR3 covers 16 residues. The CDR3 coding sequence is TGTGCCAGCAGTCCCGCCGGGACAGGGACCACCGGGGAGCTGTTTTTT. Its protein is CASSPAGTGTTGELFF.

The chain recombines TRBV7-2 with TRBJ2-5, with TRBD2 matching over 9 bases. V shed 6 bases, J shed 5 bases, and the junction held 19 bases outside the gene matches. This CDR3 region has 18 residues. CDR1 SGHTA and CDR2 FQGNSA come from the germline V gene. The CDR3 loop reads CASSSPVGSGSRGETQYF. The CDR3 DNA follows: TGTGCCAGCAGTTCTCCCGTGGGTAGCGGGAGCCGGGGGGAGACCCAGTACTTC.

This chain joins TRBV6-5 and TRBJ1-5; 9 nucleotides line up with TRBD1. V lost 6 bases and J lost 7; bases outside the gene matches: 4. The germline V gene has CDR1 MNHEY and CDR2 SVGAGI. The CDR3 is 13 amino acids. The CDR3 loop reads CASRRDRAQPQHF. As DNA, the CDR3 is TGTGCCAGCAGAAGGGACAGGGCCCAGCCCCAGCATTTT.

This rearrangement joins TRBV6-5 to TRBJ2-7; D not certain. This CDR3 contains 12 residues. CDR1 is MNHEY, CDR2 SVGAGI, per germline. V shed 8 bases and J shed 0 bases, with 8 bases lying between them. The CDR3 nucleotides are TGTGCCAGCCTCTCTAGCTCCTACGAGCAGTACTTC. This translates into CASLSSSYEQYF.

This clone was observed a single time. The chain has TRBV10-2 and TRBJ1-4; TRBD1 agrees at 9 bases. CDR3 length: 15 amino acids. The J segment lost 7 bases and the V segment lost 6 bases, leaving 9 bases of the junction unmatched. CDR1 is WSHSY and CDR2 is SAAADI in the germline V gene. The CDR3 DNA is TGCGCCAGCAGGGACCGGGACAGGGCGGGTGAAAAACTGTTTTTT. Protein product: CASRDRDRAGEKLFF.

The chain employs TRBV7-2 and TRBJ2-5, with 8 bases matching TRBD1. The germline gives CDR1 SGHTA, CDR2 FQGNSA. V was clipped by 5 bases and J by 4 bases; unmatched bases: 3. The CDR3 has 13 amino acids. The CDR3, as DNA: TGTGCCAGCAGCCGGGGACAGGCAGAGACCCAGTACTTC. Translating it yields CASSRGQAETQYF.